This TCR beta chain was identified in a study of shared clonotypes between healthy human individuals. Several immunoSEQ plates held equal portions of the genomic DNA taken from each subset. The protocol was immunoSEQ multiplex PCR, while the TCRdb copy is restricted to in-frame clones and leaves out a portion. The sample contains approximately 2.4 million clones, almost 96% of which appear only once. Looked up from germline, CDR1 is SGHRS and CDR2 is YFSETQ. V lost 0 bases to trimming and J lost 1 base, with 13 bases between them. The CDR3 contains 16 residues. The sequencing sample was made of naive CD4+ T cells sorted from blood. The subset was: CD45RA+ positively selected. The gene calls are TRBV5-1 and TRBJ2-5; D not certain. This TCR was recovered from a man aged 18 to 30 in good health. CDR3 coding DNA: TGCGCCAGCAGCTTGGCCGGTAAGCAGGCCCAAGAGACCCAGTACTTC. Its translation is CASSLAGKQAQETQYF.